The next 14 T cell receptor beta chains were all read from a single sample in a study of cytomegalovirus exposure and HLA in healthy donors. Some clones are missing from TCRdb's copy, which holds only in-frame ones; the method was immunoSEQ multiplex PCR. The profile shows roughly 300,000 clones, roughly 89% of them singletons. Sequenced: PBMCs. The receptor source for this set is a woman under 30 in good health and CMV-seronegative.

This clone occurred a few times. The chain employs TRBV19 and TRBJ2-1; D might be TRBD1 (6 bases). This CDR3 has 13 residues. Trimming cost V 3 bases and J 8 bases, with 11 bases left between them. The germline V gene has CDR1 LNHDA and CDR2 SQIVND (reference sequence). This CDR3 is CASSIQQGHEQFF. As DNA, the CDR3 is TGTGCCAGTAGTATTCAACAGGGTCATGAGCAGTTCTTC.

In nucleotides, the CDR3 is TGTGCCAGCAGTTTATCGGCGGGAACTGGAAATGAGCAGTTCTTC. This sequence encodes CASSLSAGTGNEQFF. The V call is TRBV27, the J call TRBJ2-1; D possibly corresponds to TRBD2 (6 bases). The CDR3 spans 15 residues. The ends were cut back, 0 bases at V and 7 bases at J, with 13 bases in the middle. Germline-derived CDR1 and CDR2 are MNHEY and SMNVEV (reference sequence).

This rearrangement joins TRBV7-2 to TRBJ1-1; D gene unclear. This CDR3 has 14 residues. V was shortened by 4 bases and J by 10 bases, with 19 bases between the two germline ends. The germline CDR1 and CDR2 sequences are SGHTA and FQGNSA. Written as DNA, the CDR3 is TGTGCCAGCAGCTCCGGGATGGGCCAAGAAAGAGCTTTCTTT. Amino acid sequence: CASSSGMGQERAFF. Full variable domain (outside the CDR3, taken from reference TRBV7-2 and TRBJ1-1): GAGVSQSPSNKVTEKGKDVELRCDPISGHTALYWYRQSLGQGLEFLIYFQGNSAPDKSGLPSDRFSAERTGGSVSTLTIQRTQQEDSAVYLCASSSGMGQERAFFGQGTRLTVV.

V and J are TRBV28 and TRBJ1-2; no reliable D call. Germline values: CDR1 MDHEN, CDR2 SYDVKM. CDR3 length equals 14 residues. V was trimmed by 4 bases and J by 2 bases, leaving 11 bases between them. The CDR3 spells CASSSIAKNYGYTF. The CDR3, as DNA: TGTGCCAGCAGTTCCATCGCTAAAAACTATGGCTACACCTTC.

The CDR3 is CASSVAGFTEAFF. In nucleotides, the CDR3 is TGTGCCAGCAGCGTGGCGGGGTTCACTGAAGCTTTCTTT. The rearrangement joins TRBV9 to TRBJ1-1; D not certain. The CDR3 has 13 amino acids. Germline lookup yields CDR1 SGDLS and CDR2 YYNGEE. V gave up 2 bases and J gave up 4 bases, with 9 bases separating them. Drawing the rest from reference TRBV9 and TRBJ1-1, the complete variable domain is DSGVTQTPKHLITATGQRVTLRCSPRSGDLSVYWYQQSLDQGLQFLIQYYNGEERAKGNILERFSAQQFPDLHSELNLSSLELGDSALYFCASSVAGFTEAFFGQGTRLTVV.

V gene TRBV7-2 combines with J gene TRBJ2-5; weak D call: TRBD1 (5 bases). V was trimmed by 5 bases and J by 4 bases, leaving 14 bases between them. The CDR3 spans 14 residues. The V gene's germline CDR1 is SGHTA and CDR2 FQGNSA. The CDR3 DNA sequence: TGTGCCAGCAGCCCCAGGGCGAATAGAGAGACCCAGTACTTC. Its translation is CASSPRANRETQYF.

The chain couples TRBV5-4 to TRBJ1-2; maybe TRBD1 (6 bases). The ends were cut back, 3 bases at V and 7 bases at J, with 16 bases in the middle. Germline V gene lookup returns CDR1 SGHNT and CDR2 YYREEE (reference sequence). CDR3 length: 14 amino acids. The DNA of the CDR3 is TGTGCCAGCAGCTCGCACAGGGTTGCCGGTGGCTACACCTTC. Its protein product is CASSSHRVAGGYTF.

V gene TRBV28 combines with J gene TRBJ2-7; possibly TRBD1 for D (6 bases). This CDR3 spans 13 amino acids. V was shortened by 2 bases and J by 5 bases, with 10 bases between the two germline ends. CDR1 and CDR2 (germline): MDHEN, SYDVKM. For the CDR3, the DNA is TGTGCCAGCAGTTTAGGCAGGGGCCACGAGCAGTACTTC. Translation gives CASSLGRGHEQYF.

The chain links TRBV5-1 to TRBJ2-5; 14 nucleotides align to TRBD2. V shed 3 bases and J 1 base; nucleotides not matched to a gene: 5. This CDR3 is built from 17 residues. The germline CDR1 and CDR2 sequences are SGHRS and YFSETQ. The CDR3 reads CASSWGLAGAVQETQYF. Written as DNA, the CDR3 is TGCGCCAGCAGCTGGGGACTAGCGGGGGCCGTCCAAGAGACCCAGTACTTC. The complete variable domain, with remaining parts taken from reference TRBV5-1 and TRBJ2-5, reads KAGVTQTPRYLIKTRGQQVTLSCSPISGHRSVSWYQQTPGQGLQFLFEYFSETQRNKGNFPGRFSGRQFSNSRSEMNVSTLELGDSALYLCASSWGLAGAVQETQYFGPGTRLLVL.

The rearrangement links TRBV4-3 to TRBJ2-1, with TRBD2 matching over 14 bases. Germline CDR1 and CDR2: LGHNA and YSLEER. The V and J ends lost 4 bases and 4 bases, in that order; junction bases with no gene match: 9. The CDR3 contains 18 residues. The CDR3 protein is CASSPGLAGGALYNEQFF. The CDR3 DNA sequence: TGCGCCAGCAGCCCCGGACTAGCGGGAGGAGCCCTTTACAATGAGCAGTTCTTC.

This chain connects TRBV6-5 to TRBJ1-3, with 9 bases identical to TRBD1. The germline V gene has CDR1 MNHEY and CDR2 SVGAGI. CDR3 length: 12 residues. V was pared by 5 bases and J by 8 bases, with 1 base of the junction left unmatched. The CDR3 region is CASSRQGDTIYF. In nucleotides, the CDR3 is TGTGCCAGCAGTCGACAGGGGGACACCATATATTTT.

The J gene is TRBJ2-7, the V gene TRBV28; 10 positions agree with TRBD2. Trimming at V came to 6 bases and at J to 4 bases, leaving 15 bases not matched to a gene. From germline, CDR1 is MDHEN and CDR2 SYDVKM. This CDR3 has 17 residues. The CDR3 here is CASSRRGAASGSYEQYF. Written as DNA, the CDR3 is TGTGCCAGCAGCCGACGCGGCGCGGCTAGCGGGAGTTACGAGCAGTACTTC.

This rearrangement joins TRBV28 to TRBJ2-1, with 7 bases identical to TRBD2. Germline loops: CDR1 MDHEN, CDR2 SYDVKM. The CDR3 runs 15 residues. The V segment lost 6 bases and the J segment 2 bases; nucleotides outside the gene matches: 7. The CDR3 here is CASSPGGRTYNEQFF. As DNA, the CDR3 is TGTGCCAGCAGCCCGGGAGGCAGAACCTACAATGAGCAGTTCTTC.

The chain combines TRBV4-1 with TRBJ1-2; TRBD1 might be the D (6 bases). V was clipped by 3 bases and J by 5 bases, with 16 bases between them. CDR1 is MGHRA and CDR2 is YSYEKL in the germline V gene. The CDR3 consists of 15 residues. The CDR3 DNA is TGCGCCAGCAGCCACCCGGCAGGGGAGCGGTATGGCTACACCTTC. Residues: CASSHPAGERYGYTF.